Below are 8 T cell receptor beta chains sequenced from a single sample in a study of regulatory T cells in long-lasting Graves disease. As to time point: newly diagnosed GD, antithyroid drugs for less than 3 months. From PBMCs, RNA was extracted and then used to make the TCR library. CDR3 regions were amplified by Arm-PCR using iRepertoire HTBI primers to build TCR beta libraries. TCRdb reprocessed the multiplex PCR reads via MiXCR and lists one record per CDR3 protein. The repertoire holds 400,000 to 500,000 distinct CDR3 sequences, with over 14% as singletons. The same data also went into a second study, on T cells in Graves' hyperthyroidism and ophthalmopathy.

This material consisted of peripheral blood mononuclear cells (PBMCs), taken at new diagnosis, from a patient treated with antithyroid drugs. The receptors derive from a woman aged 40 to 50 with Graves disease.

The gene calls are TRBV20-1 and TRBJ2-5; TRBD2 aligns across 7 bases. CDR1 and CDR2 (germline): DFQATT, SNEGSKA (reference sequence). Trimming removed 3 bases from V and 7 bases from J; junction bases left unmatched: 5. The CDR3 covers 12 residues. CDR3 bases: TGCAGTGCTAGTCTCCCGGGGGGGACCCAGTACTTC. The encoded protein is CSASLPGGTQYF.

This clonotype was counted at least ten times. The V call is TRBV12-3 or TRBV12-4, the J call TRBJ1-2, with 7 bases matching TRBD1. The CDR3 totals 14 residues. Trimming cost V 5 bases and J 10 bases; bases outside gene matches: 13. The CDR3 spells CASSPPDRRLYYTF. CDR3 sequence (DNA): TGTGCCAGCAGTCCCCCGGACAGGAGACTGTACTACACCTTC.

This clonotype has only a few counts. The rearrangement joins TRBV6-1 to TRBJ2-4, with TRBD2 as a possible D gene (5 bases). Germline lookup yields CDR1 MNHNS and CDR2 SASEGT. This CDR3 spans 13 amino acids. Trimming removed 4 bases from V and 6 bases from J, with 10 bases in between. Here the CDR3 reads CASSAGLTNIQYF. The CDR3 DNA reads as TGTGCCAGCAGTGCGGGGTTAACAAACATTCAGTACTTC.

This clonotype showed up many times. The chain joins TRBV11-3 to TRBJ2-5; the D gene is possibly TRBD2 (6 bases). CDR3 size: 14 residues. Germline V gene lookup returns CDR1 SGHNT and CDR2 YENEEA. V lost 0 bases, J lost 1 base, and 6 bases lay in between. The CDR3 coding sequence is TGTGCCAGCAGCTTAGATAGCGGCCAAGAGACCCAGTACTTC. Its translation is CASSLDSGQETQYF. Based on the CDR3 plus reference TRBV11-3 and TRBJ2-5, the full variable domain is EAGVVQSPRYKIIEKKQPVAFWCNPISGHNTLYWYLQNLGQGPELLIRYENEEAVDDSQLPKDRFSAERLKGVDSTLKIQPAELGDSAVYLCASSLDSGQETQYFGPGTRLLVL.

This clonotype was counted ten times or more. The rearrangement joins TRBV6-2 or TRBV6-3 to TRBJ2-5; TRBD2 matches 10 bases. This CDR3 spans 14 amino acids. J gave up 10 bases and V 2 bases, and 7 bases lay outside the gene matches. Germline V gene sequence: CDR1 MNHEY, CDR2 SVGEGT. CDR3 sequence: CASSYGLAGEVQYF. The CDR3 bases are TGTGCCAGCAGTTACGGTCTAGCGGGAGAGGTCCAGTACTTC.

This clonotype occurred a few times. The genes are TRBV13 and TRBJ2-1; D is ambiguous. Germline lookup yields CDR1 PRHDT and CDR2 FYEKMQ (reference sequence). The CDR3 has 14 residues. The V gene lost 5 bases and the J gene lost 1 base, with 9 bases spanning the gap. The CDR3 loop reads CASSPIYSYNEQFF. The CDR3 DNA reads TGTGCCAGCAGCCCCATCTATTCCTACAATGAGCAGTTCTTC.

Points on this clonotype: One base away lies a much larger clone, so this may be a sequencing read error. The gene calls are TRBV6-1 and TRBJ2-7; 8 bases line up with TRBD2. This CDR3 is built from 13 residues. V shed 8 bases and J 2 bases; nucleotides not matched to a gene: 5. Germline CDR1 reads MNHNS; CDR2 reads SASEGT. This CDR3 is CASLSGRAYEQYF. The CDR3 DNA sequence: TGTGCCAGCCTGAGCGGGAGAGCCTACGAGCAGTACTTC.

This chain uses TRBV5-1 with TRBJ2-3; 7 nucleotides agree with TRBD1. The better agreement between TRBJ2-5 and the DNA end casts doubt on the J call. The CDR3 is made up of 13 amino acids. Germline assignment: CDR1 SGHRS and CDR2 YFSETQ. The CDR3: CASSKGAGETQYF. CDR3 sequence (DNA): TGCGCCAGCTCAAAGGGGGCGGGAGAGACCCAGTACTTC.